A single sample is the source of the 10 T cell receptor beta chains below, sequenced in a study of cytomegalovirus exposure and HLA in healthy donors. The method was immunoSEQ multiplex PCR; TCRdb's version includes in-frame clones alone and lacks a portion of them. The sample shows more than 90,000 clones, 86% of them seen only once. Sequencing was performed on PBMCs. All receptors derive from a man between 18 and 29 years old in good health and CMV-seronegative.

The chain is built from TRBV6-1 and TRBJ1-4; D remains unclear. This CDR3 contains 11 residues. From germline, CDR1 is MNHNS and CDR2 SASEGT. Trimming left V 6 bases short and J 8 bases short, with 7 bases between. The CDR3 sequence is CASRHSEKLFF. In DNA, the CDR3 is TGTGCCAGCAGACACAGCGAAAAACTGTTTTTT.

This clone was recorded once. This chain joins TRBV7-2 and TRBJ2-3; no clear D gene. Germline loops: CDR1 SGHTA, CDR2 FQGNSA. This CDR3 region has 13 residues. Deletions cut 6 bases from V and 1 base from J, with 8 bases between. This CDR3 is CASRPGGTDTQYF. DNA for the CDR3: TGTGCCAGCAGGCCCGGAGGCACAGATACGCAGTATTTT.

This chain links TRBV12-5 with TRBJ1-2; D is undetermined. Germline CDR1 is LGHNT and CDR2 is FRNRAP. The CDR3 runs to 13 residues. The V gene lost 2 bases and the J gene lost 2 bases, with 6 bases spanning the gap. CDR3 DNA sequence: TGTGCTAGTGGTTTGTGGGAGAACTATGGCTACACCTTC. Amino acids: CASGLWENYGYTF.

The CDR3 bases are TGTGCCAGCAGCTTAGACGGGGACACCGGGGAGCTGTTTTTT. It specifies CASSLDGDTGELFF. The chain joins TRBV11-3 to TRBJ2-2, with a possible D match to TRBD2 (5 bases). Germline V lookup: CDR1 SGHNT, CDR2 YENEEA. Trimming took 0 bases from V and 3 from J, leaving 5 bases between them. This CDR3 spans 14 amino acids. The whole variable domain, filled in from reference TRBV11-3 and TRBJ2-2, reads EAGVVQSPRYKIIEKKQPVAFWCNPISGHNTLYWYLQNLGQGPELLIRYENEEAVDDSQLPKDRFSAERLKGVDSTLKIQPAELGDSAVYLCASSLDGDTGELFFGEGSRLTVL.

This chain links TRBV4-1 with TRBJ2-1; tentative D call: TRBD2 (5 bases). The CDR3 covers 14 residues. V gave up 3 bases and J gave up 5 bases, with 11 bases separating them. The germline V gene encodes CDR1 MGHRA and CDR2 YSYEKL. The CDR3, as DNA: TGCGCCAGCAGCCACTCCAGAGGGAACAATGAGCAGTTCTTC. Protein product: CASSHSRGNNEQFF.

V usage is TRBV10-2 and J usage is TRBJ1-1; D remains ambiguous. The length of the CDR3 is 13 residues. Germline V lookup: CDR1 WSHSY, CDR2 SAAADI. Trimming removed 7 bases at V and 4 bases at J, with 13 bases between. For the CDR3, the DNA is TGCGCCAGCATATCCTATGGAGGCACTGAAGCTTTCTTT. This translates into CASISYGGTEAFF.

The chain uses TRBV2 and TRBJ2-2; 12 bases are shared with TRBD2. J was trimmed by 2 bases and V by 6 bases; bases with no gene match: 1. Germline values: CDR1 SNHLY, CDR2 FYNNEI. This CDR3 has 15 amino acids. The CDR3 region is CASRGLAGNTGELFF. In DNA form, the CDR3 reads TGTGCCAGCAGGGGACTAGCGGGTAACACCGGGGAGCTGTTTTTT.

This clone was found a few times. The rearrangement links TRBV5-1 to TRBJ2-7; TRBD2 might be the D (6 bases). CDR3 length: 14 residues. The V end lost 4 bases, the J end lost 3 bases, and 14 bases lay between the germline ends. Germline lookup yields CDR1 SGHRS and CDR2 YFSETQ. CDR3 in amino acids: CASSPSRDFYEQYF. In DNA, the CDR3 is TGCGCCAGCAGCCCCTCGCGGGACTTCTACGAGCAGTACTTC.

The chain has TRBV27 and TRBJ1-5, with 11 positions matching TRBD1. The CDR3 is made up of 15 amino acids. CDR1 is MNHEY and CDR2 is SMNVEV in the germline V gene (reference sequence). V was pared by 5 bases and J by 6 bases, with 6 bases of the junction left unmatched. The CDR3 loop reads CASSPDRGLPQPQHF. The CDR3 nucleotides are TGTGCCAGCAGTCCGGACAGGGGGCTTCCTCAGCCCCAGCATTTT.

The chain joins TRBV9 to TRBJ2-5, with 9 bases aligning to TRBD2. The CDR3 covers 16 residues. Germline CDR1 is SGDLS and CDR2 is YYNGEE. After removal of 0 bases from V and 5 bases from J, the junction contained 8 bases not matched to a gene. The CDR3 reads CASSVGVAGGQETQYF. For the CDR3, the DNA is TGTGCCAGCAGCGTAGGTGTGGCGGGAGGGCAGGAGACCCAGTACTTC.